This passage covers 24 T cell receptor beta chains from one sample sequenced in a study of OX40 agonist ivuxolimab in advanced cancers. Using immunoSEQ multiplex PCR, the repertoire was profiled, and TCRdb retains in-frame clones only, with some absent. The sample lists around 67,000 clones; 87% were seen once. This specimen consisted of CD4+ or CD8+ T cells sorted from blood, obtained in a trial of the OX40 agonist ivuxolimab. These TCRs come from an adult with an advanced solid tumor such as melanoma, head and neck, liver or kidney cancer.

This chain joins TRBV2 and TRBJ2-4, with TRBD1 identical over 7 bases. CDR1 is SNHLY and CDR2 is FYNNEI in the germline V gene. The CDR3 totals 14 residues. Germline trimming cut 2 bases from V and 5 bases from J; bases unmatched to any gene: 3. The CDR3 DNA reads TGTGCCAGCAGTGAAAGACAGGGCCAAAACATTCAGTACTTC. Amino acid sequence: CASSERQGQNIQYF.

The genes are TRBV30 and TRBJ1-1; 10 positions match TRBD1. Germline V gene lookup returns CDR1 GTSNPN and CDR2 SVGIG (reference sequence). The CDR3 has 13 amino acids. V shed 5 bases and J 1 base; nucleotides not matched to a gene: 1. For the CDR3, the DNA is TGTGCCTGGTGGGACAGGGGGAACACTGAAGCTTTCTTT. This translates into CAWWDRGNTEAFF.

The chain uses TRBV6-6 and TRBJ1-2; 7 positions agree with TRBD1. Germline V lookup: CDR1 MNHNY, CDR2 SVGAGI (reference sequence). This CDR3 has 13 residues. The V segment lost 5 bases and the J segment 4 bases; nucleotides outside the gene matches: 4. The CDR3 here is CASSTGTVYGYTF. The CDR3 DNA reads TGTGCCAGCAGTACCGGGACAGTCTATGGCTACACCTTC.

The chain combines TRBV6-6 with TRBJ2-7; 8 bases align to TRBD1. In germline, CDR1 is MNHNY, CDR2 SVGAGI (reference sequence). Trimming took 6 bases from V and 5 from J; bases not matched to a gene: 12. The CDR3 is 15 amino acids. The CDR3 DNA follows: TGTGCCAGCAGGCTTGGACAGGGCTTTTTTAACGAGCAGTACTTC. This sequence encodes CASRLGQGFFNEQYF.

The chain combines TRBV7-2 with TRBJ2-6, with a weak D call TRBD1 (6 bases). The CDR3 length is 17 residues. Trimming left V 5 bases short and J 0 bases short, with 14 bases between. Germline V gene data show CDR1 as SGHTA and CDR2 as FQGNSA. The chain's CDR3 is CASSPRQASSGANVLTF. The CDR3, as DNA: TGTGCCAGCAGCCCCCGACAGGCTTCCTCTGGGGCCAACGTCCTGACTTTC.

CDR3 sequence reads: CASSREGGSGNTIYF. The DNA of the CDR3 is TGTGCCAGCAGTAGGGAGGGGGGCTCTGGAAACACCATATATTTT. The chain joins TRBV11-2 to TRBJ1-3, with D possibly being TRBD1 (6 bases). CDR1 SGHAT and CDR2 FQNNGV come from the germline V gene. The CDR3 has 15 residues. The V and J ends lost 6 bases and 0 bases respectively, with 12 bases between them. The complete variable domain, with remaining parts taken from reference TRBV11-2 and TRBJ1-3, reads EAGVAQSPRYKIIEKRQSVAFWCNPISGHATLYWYQQILGQGPKLLIQFQNNGVVDDSQLPKDRFSAERLKGVDSTLKIQPAKLEDSAVYLCASSREGGSGNTIYFGEGSWLTVV.

The gene calls are TRBV4-3 and TRBJ1-3, with TRBD1 identical over 8 bases. With 0 bases clipped from V and 5 bases from J, the junction kept 9 bases outside the gene matches. The CDR3 sequence is 17 residues long. Germline V lookup: CDR1 LGHNA, CDR2 YSLEER. The CDR3 sequence: CASSQDPPGGLRNTIYF. CDR3 DNA sequence: TGCGCCAGCAGCCAAGATCCGCCAGGGGGCTTAAGAAACACCATATATTTT.

This chain uses TRBV5-8 with TRBJ2-3; unclear D gene. In germline, CDR1 is SGHTS, CDR2 YDEGEE. Trimming took 1 base from V and 4 from J, leaving 7 bases between them. This CDR3 is built from 13 residues. This CDR3 reads CASSLRAADTQYF. CDR3 sequence (DNA): TGTGCCAGCAGCTTGCGGGCCGCAGATACGCAGTATTTT.

This rearrangement joins TRBV30 to TRBJ2-7; tentative D call: TRBD2 (6 bases). Trimming pared 5 bases from V and 4 bases from J, leaving 12 bases between. The CDR3 is 12 residues long. Germline V CDR1 and CDR2: GTSNPN, SVGIG (reference sequence). CDR3 sequence (DNA): TGTGCCTGGGCCGGGACTGGGTACGAGCAGTACTTC. The encoded protein is CAWAGTGYEQYF.

The chain recombines TRBV9 with TRBJ1-2; no definite D call. The germline CDR1 and CDR2 sequences are SGDLS and YYNGEE. Trimming pared 0 bases from V and 5 bases from J, leaving 14 bases between. The CDR3 totals 15 residues. CDR3 DNA sequence: TGTGCCAGCAGCGTAGGATCCAGGACCTCATATGGCTACACCTTC. It codes for CASSVGSRTSYGYTF.

This clone appeared once. At one boundary the junction diverges from the germline segment, which might be a read error. This chain connects TRBV7-9 to TRBJ2-7; 7 bases agree with TRBD2. CDR3 size: 14 residues. The germline V gene encodes CDR1 SEHNR and CDR2 FQNEAQ (reference sequence). CDR3 in DNA: TGTGCCAGCAGCTTATGGGACTATACCTACGAGCAGTGCTTC. Translating it yields CASSLWDYTYEQCF.

The J gene is TRBJ2-1, the V gene TRBV7-2, with 16 bases fitting TRBD2. The germline V gene encodes CDR1 SGHTA and CDR2 FQGNSA. Losses at the gene ends were 0 bases for V and 8 bases for J; bases not matched to a gene: 1. The CDR3 has 16 amino acids. CDR3: CASSLAGTSGRDEQFF. For the CDR3, the DNA is TGTGCCAGCAGCTTAGCCGGGACTAGCGGGAGGGATGAGCAGTTCTTC.

V usage is TRBV18 and J usage is TRBJ1-1; no clear D gene. The germline V and J ends were trimmed by 3 bases and 1 base, with 9 bases remaining between them. Germline CDR1 KGHSH, CDR2 LQKENI. The CDR3 has 14 residues. The CDR3 DNA sequence: TGTGCCAGCTCACCCGTCCTACAGAACACTGAAGCTTTCTTT. Its protein is CASSPVLQNTEAFF.

The chain links TRBV9 to TRBJ1-4, with 9 nucleotides matching TRBD1. The CDR3 totals 14 residues. The germline V gene encodes CDR1 SGDLS and CDR2 YYNGEE. V gave up 4 bases and J gave up 5 bases; unmatched junction bases: 3. In DNA, the CDR3 is TGTGCCAGCAGCAGAGACAGGGGGAATGAAAAACTGTTTTTT. It is translated as CASSRDRGNEKLFF.

The chain carries TRBV29-1 and TRBJ1-2; D is undetermined. Germline lookup yields CDR1 SQVTM and CDR2 ANQGSEA. V lost 4 bases and J 7 bases, leaving 13 bases between the germline ends. The CDR3 runs to 12 residues. The CDR3 sequence is CSVVMGFGGYTF. DNA for the CDR3: TGCAGCGTTGTAATGGGTTTCGGTGGCTACACCTTC. Looking up the rest from reference TRBV29-1 and TRBJ1-2 gives the full variable domain: SAVISQKPSRDICQRGTSLTIQCQVDSQVTMMFWYRQQPGQSLTLIATANQGSEATYESGFVIDKFPISRPNLTFSTLTVSNMSPEDSSIYLCSVVMGFGGYTFGSGTRLTVV.

A few counts support this clone. The chain employs TRBV5-8 and TRBJ2-5; TRBD2 is a possible D gene (6 bases). The length of the CDR3 is 14 residues. V lost 5 bases, J lost 5 bases, and 16 bases lay in between. Germline V lookup: CDR1 SGHTS, CDR2 YDEGEE. The CDR3 region is CASSWSGVQETQYF. The CDR3 DNA reads TGTGCCAGCAGTTGGTCGGGGGTTCAGGAGACCCAGTACTTC.

This rearrangement joins TRBV15 to TRBJ2-3; D remains unclear. The CDR3 covers 15 residues. V lost 0 bases and J 1 base, leaving 8 bases between the germline ends. The V gene's germline CDR1 is LNHNV and CDR2 YYDKDF (reference sequence). The CDR3 reads CATSRDRSGTDTQYF. The CDR3 coding sequence is TGTGCCACCAGCAGAGATCGCTCAGGCACAGATACGCAGTATTTT. Variable domain in full (rest from reference TRBV15 and TRBJ2-3): DAMVIQNPRYQVTQFGKPVTLSCSQTLNHNVMYWYQQKSSQAPKLLFHYYDKDFNNEADTPDNFQSRRPNTSFCFLDIRSPGLGDTAMYLCATSRDRSGTDTQYFGPGTRLTVL.

The V gene is TRBV10-3, the J gene TRBJ2-1, with D tentatively TRBD2 (5 bases). This CDR3 is built from 16 residues. Trimming took 2 bases from V and 5 from J, leaving 16 bases between them. Germline lookup yields CDR1 ENHRY and CDR2 SYGVKD. The CDR3 region has the DNA TGTGCCATCAGTGAGCCACGGGGATCAATGAACAATGAGCAGTTCTTC. Translating gives CAISEPRGSMNNEQFF.

This clone was counted once. The chain uses TRBV19 and TRBJ2-1; the D gene could be TRBD1 or TRBD2 (6 bases each). Germline V CDR1 and CDR2: LNHDA, SQIVND (reference sequence). This CDR3 has 14 residues. Trimming removed 6 bases from V and 7 bases from J, with 16 bases in between. This CDR3 is CASSSGHRGNEQFF. The CDR3 coding sequence is TGTGCCAGTAGCTCGGGACATCGGGGGAATGAGCAGTTCTTC.

This chain connects TRBV7-6 to TRBJ1-2, with D perhaps TRBD1 (6 bases). Trimming removed 1 base at V and 3 bases at J, with 12 bases between. Per the germline V gene, CDR1 is SGHVS and CDR2 is FNYEAQ. The CDR3 runs 15 residues. The CDR3 loop is CASSLVVGGDYGYTF. The CDR3, as DNA: TGTGCCAGCAGCTTAGTGGTCGGGGGCGACTATGGCTACACCTTC.

The rearrangement joins TRBV6-6 to TRBJ1-6; no firm D call. V dropped 5 bases and J dropped 4 bases, with 6 bases sitting between them. This CDR3 is built from 13 residues. From germline, CDR1 is MNHNY and CDR2 SVGAGI (reference sequence). CDR3 bases: TGTGCCAGCAGTCGAGTTTATAATTCACCCCTCCACTTT. Translating gives CASSRVYNSPLHF.

This sequence joins TRBV5-1 and TRBJ2-1, with 9 bases matching TRBD2. Germline lookup yields CDR1 SGHRS and CDR2 YFSETQ. The junction had 6 bases not matched to a gene; V was cut back by 0 bases and J by 8 bases. This CDR3 has 15 amino acids. The CDR3, as DNA: TGCGCCAGCAGCTTGGGGCGCGGGGGGGCCGATGAGCAGTTCTTC. This sequence encodes CASSLGRGGADEQFF. Based on the CDR3 plus reference TRBV5-1 and TRBJ2-1, the full variable domain is KAGVTQTPRYLIKTRGQQVTLSCSPISGHRSVSWYQQTPGQGLQFLFEYFSETQRNKGNFPGRFSGRQFSNSRSEMNVSTLELGDSALYLCASSLGRGGADEQFFGPGTRLTVL.

The CDR3 bases are TGTGCCAGCAGCTTACGGGACAGGCTCTATGGCTACACCTTC. Its protein product is CASSLRDRLYGYTF. The chain joins TRBV7-2 to TRBJ1-2; 8 bases agree with TRBD1. This CDR3 is 14 amino acids long. The trim removed 2 bases at V and 4 bases at J, leaving 3 bases unmatched. From germline, CDR1 is SGHTA and CDR2 FQGNSA.

The genes are TRBV2 and TRBJ1-5; 7 nucleotides line up with TRBD1. The V gene end was trimmed by 7 bases and the J gene end by 0 bases; junction bases not matched to a gene: 6. The CDR3 totals 15 residues. CDR1 and CDR2 (germline): SNHLY, FYNNEI. CDR3 loop: CASKLGQSSNQPQHF. The CDR3 DNA reads as TGTGCCAGCAAGCTGGGACAGAGTAGCAATCAGCCCCAGCATTTT.